This T cell receptor (beta chain) was captured by sequencing in a study of blood T cell repertoires in COVID-19. Background on the study: Acute and convalescent COVID-19 specimens originated in the United States, Italy and Spain. T cells, B-cell-depleted T cells, or PBMCs supplied cDNA or gDNA.

Here immunoSEQ multiplex PCR was the method, and the copy in TCRdb shows in-frame clones only, minus some. The data contain 250,000 to 350,000 clones, 75% to 90% of them singletons. This clonotype originated in a woman aged 55-75 years with acute or convalescent COVID-19. Sequenced material: peripheral blood.

The CDR3 coding sequence is TGCAGCGCCATGAGGGGGGACAGGTCCTACGAGCAGTACTTC. The encoded protein is CSAMRGDRSYEQYF. The chain uses TRBV29-1 and TRBJ2-7, with 8 bases aligning to TRBD1. Germline trimming cut 7 bases from V and 1 base from J; bases unmatched to any gene: 9. This CDR3 region has 14 residues. CDR1 and CDR2 (germline): SQVTM, ANQGSEA.